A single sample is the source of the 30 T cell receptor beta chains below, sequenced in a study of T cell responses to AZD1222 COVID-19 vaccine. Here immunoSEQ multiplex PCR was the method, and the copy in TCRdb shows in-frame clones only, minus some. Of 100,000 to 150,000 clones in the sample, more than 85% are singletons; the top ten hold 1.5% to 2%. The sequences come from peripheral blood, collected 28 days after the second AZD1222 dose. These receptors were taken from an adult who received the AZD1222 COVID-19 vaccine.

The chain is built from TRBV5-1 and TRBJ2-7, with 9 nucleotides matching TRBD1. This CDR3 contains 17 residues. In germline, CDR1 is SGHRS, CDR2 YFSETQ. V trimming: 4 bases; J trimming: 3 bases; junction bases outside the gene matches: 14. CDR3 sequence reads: CASSDPQGAHDSYEQYF. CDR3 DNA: TGCGCCAGCAGCGATCCACAGGGGGCGCATGATAGCTACGAGCAGTACTTC.

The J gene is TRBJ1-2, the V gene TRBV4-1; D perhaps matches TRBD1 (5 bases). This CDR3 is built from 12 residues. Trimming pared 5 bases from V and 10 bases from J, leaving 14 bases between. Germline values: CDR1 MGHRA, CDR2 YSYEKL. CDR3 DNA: TGCGCCAGCAGCTTCCTCGGGGGAGTCTACACCTTC. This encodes CASSFLGGVYTF.

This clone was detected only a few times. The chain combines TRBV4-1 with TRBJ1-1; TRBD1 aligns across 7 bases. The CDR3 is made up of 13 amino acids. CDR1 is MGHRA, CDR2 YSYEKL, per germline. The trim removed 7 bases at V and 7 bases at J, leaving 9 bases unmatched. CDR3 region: CASTKQGSGEAFF. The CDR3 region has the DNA TGCGCCAGCACCAAACAGGGGTCAGGTGAAGCTTTCTTT.

The chain's CDR3 is CASSDLLNTEAFF. The DNA of the CDR3 is TGTGCCAGCAGTGATCTACTCAACACTGAAGCTTTCTTT. This rearrangement joins TRBV6-1 to TRBJ1-1; D gene ambiguous. V lost 3 bases to trimming and J lost 2 bases, with 7 bases between them. Germline V gene data show CDR1 as MNHNS and CDR2 as SASEGT. CDR3 length: 13 residues.

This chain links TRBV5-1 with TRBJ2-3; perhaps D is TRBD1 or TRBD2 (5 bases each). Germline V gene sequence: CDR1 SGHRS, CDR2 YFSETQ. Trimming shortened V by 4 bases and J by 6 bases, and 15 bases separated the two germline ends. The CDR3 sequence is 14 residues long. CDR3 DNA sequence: TGCGCCAGCAGCCTTGGGACGGCGTCCGATACGCAGTATTTT. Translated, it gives CASSLGTASDTQYF.

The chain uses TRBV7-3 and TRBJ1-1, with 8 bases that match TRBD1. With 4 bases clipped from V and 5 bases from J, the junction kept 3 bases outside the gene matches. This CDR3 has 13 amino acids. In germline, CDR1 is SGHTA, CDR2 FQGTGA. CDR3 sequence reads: CASSSRQGTEAFF. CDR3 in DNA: TGTGCCAGCAGCTCCCGACAGGGGACTGAAGCTTTCTTT.

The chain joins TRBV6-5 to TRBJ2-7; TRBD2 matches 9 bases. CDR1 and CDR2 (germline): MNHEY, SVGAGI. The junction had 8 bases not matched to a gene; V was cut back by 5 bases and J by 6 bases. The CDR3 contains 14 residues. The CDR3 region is CASSRGGAIREQYF. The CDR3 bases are TGTGCCAGCAGTCGCGGGGGGGCCATTCGCGAGCAGTACTTC.

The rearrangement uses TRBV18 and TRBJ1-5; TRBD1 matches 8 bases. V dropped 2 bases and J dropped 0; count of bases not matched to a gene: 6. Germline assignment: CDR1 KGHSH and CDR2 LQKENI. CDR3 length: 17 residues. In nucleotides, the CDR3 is TGTGCCAGCTCACCAACAGGGGGGGGCTATAGCAATCAGCCCCAGCATTTT. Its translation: CASSPTGGGYSNQPQHF.

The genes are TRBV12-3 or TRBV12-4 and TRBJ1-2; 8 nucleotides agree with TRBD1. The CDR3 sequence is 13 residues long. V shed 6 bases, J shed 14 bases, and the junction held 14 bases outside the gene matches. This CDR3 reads CASRESSQGARTF. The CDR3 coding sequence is TGTGCCAGCAGGGAGTCTTCGCAGGGGGCGCGGACCTTC.

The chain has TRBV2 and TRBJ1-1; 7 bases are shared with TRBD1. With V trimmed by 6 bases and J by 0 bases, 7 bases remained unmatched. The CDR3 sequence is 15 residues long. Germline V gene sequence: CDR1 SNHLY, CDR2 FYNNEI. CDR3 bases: TGTGCCAGCAGGCCCCCAGGGGGGATGAACACTGAAGCTTTCTTT. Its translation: CASRPPGGMNTEAFF.

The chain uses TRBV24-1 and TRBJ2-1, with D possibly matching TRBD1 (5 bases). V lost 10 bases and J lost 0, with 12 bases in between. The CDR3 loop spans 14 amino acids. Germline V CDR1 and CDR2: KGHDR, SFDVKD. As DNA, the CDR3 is TGTGCCACTGCAAGCCAGGGCTCCTACAATGAGCAGTTCTTC. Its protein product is CATASQGSYNEQFF.

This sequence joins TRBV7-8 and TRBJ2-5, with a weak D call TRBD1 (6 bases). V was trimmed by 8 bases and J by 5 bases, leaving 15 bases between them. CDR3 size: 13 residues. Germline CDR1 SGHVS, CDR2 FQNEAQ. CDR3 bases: TGTGCCAGCCTAACAGGGACGACGGAGACCCAGTACTTC. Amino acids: CASLTGTTETQYF.

In DNA, the CDR3 is TGTGCCAGCACCAGGACAGGGGCCGGCTACACCTTC. Its translation: CASTRTGAGYTF. The chain has TRBV5-8 and TRBJ1-2, with 9 bases matching TRBD1. With V trimmed by 6 bases and J by 8 bases, 5 bases remained unmatched. The CDR3 extends over 12 amino acids. Germline assignment: CDR1 SGHTS and CDR2 YDEGEE.

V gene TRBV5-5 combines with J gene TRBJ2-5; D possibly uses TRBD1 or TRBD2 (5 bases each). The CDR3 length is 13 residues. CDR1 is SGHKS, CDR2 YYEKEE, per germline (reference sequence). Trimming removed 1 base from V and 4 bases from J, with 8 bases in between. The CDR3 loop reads CASSLSGTETQYF. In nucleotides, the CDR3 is TGTGCCAGCAGCTTGAGTGGGACAGAGACCCAGTACTTC.

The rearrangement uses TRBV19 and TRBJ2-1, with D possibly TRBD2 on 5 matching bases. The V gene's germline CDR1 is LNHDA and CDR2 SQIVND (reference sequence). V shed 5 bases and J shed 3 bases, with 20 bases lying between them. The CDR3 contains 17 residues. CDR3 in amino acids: CASSPWTAIKGYNEQFF. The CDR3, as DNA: TGTGCCAGTAGTCCATGGACTGCGATTAAAGGCTACAATGAGCAGTTCTTC.

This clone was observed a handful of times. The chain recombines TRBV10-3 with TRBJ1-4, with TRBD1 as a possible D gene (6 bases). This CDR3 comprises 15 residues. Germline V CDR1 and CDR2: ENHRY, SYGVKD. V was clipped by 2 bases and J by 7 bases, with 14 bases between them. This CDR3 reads CAISEQQGTGEKLFF. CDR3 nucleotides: TGTGCCATCAGTGAGCAACAGGGCACGGGTGAAAAACTGTTTTTT.

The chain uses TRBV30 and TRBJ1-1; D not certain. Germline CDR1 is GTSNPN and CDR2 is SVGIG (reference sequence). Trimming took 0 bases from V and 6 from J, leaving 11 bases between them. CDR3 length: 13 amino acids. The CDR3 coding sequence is TGTGCCTGGAGTGTACTCCTGGAGGCTGAAGCTTTCTTT. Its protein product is CAWSVLLEAEAFF.

In DNA, the CDR3 is TGCGCCAGCTCTAGGGGGAGCCCCTCTGGAAACACCATATATTTT. This sequence encodes CASSRGSPSGNTIYF. The J gene is TRBJ1-3, the V gene TRBV5-1, with D possibly TRBD1 on 6 matching bases. The germline V gene has CDR1 SGHRS and CDR2 YFSETQ. V lost 7 bases and J lost 0, with 14 bases in between. The CDR3 contains 15 residues.

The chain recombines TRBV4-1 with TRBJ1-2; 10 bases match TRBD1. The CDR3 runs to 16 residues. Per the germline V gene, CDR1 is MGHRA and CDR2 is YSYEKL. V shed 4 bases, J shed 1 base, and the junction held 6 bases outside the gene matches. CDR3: CASSPNRDRGNYGYTF. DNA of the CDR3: TGCGCCAGCAGCCCAAACCGGGACAGGGGTAACTATGGCTACACCTTC.

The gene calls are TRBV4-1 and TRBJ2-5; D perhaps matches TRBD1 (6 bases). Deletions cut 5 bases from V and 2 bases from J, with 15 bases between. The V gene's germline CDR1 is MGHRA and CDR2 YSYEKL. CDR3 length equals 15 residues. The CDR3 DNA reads TGCGCCAGCAGCTCTACAGGGTTGGGACAAGAGACCCAGTACTTC. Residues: CASSSTGLGQETQYF.

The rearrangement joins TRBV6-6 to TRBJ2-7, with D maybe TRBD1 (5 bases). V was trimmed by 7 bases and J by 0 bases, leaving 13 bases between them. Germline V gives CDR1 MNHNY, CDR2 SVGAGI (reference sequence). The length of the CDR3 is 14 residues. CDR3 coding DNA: TGTGCCAGCACCAAGGGGCAGGCCTCCTACGAGCAGTACTTC. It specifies CASTKGQASYEQYF.

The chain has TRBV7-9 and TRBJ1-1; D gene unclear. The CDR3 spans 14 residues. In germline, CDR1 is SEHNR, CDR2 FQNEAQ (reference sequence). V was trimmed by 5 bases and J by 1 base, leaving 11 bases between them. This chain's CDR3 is CASSPSQPNTEAFF. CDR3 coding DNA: TGTGCCAGCAGCCCGAGTCAGCCGAACACTGAAGCTTTCTTT.

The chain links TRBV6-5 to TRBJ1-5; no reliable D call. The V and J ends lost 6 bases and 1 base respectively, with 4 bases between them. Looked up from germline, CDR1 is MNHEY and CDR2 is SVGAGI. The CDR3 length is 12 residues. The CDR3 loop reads CASRTSNQPQHF. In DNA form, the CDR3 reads TGTGCCAGCAGAACAAGCAATCAGCCCCAGCATTTT.

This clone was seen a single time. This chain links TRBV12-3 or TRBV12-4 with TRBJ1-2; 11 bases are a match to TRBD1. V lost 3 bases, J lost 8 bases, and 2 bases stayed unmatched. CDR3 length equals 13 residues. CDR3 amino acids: CASSLGTGGGYTF. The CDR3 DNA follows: TGTGCCAGCAGTTTGGGGACAGGGGGGGGCTACACCTTC.

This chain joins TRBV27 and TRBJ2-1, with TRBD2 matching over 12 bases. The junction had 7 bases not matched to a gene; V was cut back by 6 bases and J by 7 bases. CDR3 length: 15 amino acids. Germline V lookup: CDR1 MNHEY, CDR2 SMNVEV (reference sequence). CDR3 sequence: CASRSSGGAGNEQFF. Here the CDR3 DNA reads TGTGCCAGCAGGTCTAGCGGGGGGGCCGGGAATGAGCAGTTCTTC.

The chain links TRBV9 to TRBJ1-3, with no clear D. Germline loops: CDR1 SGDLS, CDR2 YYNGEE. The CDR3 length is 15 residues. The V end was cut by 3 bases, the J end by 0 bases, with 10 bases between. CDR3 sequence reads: CASSDEGLSGNTIYF. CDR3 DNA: TGTGCCAGCAGCGATGAGGGCCTCTCTGGAAACACCATATATTTT.

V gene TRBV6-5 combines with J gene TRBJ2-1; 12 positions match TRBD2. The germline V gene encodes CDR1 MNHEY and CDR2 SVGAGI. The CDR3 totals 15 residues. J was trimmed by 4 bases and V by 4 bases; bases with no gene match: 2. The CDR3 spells CASSFTSGRYNEQFF. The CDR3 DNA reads TGTGCCAGCAGTTTTACTAGCGGGAGGTACAATGAGCAGTTCTTC.

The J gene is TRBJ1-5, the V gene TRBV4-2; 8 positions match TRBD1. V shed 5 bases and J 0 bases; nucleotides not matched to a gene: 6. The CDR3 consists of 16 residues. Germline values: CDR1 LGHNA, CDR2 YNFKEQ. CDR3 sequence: CASSDRDRSSNQPQHF. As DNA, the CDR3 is TGTGCCAGCAGCGACCGGGACAGGAGTAGCAATCAGCCCCAGCATTTT.

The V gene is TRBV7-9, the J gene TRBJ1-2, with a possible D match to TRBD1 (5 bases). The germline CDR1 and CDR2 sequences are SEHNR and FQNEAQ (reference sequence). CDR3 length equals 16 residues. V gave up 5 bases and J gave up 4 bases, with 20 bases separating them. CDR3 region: CASSPGGDQLRYGYTF. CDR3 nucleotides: TGTGCCAGCAGCCCCGGAGGGGATCAACTGCGCTATGGCTACACCTTC.

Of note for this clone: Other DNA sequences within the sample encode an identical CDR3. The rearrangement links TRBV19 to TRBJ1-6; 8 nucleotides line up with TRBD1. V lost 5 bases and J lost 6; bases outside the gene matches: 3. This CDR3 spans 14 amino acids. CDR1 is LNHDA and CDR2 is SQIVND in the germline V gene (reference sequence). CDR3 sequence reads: CASSPTGGNSPLHF. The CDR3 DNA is TGTGCCAGTAGTCCCACAGGGGGTAATTCACCCCTCCACTTT.